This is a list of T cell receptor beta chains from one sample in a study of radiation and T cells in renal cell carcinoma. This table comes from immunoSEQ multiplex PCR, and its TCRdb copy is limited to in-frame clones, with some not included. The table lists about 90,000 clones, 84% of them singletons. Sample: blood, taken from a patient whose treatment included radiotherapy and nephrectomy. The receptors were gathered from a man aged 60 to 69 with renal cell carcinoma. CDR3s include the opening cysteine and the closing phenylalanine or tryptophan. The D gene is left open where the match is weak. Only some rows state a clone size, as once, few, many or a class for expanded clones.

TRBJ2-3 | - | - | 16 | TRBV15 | CATSRALAEGADTQYF | TGTGCCACCAGCAGGGCCCTAGCGGAGGGGGCAGATACGCAGTATTTT
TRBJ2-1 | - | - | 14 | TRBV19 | CASSVDRASNEQFF | TGTGCCAGTAGTGTAGACCGGGCCAGCAATGAGCAGTTCTTC
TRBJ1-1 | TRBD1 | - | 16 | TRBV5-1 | CASSLDGDRGGTEAFF | TGCGCCAGCAGCTTGGATGGGGACAGGGGAGGAACTGAAGCTTTCTTT
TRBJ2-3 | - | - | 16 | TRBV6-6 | CASSYSGNTGMDTQYF | TGTGCCAGCAGTTATTCTGGGAATACAGGGATGGATACGCAGTATTTT
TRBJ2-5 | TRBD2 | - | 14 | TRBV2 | CASSRTSVGETQYF | TGTGCCAGCAGTAGGACTAGCGTTGGGGAGACCCAGTACTTC
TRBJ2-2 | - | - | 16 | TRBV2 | CASSEAAQGGTGELFF | TGTGCCAGCAGTGAAGCCGCTCAGGGGGGCACCGGGGAGCTGTTTTTT
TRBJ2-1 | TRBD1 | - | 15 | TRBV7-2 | CASSLEGQVYNEQFF | TGTGCCAGCAGCTTAGAGGGACAGGTCTACAATGAGCAGTTCTTC
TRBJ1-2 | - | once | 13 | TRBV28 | CASSSGFNYGYTF | TGTGCCAGCAGTTCAGGTTTTAACTATGGCTACACCTTC
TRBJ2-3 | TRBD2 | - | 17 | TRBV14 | CASSQALAGGDTDTQYF | TGTGCCAGCAGCCAAGCACTAGCGGGAGGGGACACAGATACGCAGTATTTT
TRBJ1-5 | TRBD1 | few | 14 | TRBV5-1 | CASSLGQGTQPQHF | TGCGCCAGCAGCTTGGGACAGGGCACTCAGCCCCAGCATTTT